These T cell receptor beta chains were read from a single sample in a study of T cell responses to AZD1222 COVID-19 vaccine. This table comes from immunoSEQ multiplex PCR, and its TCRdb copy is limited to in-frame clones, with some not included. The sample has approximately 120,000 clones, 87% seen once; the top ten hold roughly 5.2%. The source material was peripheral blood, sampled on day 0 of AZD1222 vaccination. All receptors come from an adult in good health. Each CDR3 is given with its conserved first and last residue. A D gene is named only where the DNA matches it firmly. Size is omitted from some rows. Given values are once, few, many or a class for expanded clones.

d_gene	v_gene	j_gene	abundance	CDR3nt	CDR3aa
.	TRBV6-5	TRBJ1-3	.	TGTGCCAGCACGGAACTCCGTGCCTCTGGAAACACCATATATTTT	CASTELRASGNTIYF
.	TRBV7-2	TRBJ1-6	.	TGTGCCAGCAGCTTCATCATGAGCTCCTATAATTCACCCCTCCACTTT	CASSFIMSSYNSPLHF
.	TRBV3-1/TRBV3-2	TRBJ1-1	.	TGTGCCAGCAGCCAAGGGCGGGGGGGACGAACTGAAGCTTTCTTT	CASSQGRGGRTEAFF
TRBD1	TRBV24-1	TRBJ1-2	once	TGTGCCACCAGTGATTCCCGACAGGGGAACTATGGCTACACCTTC	CATSDSRQGNYGYTF
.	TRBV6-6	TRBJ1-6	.	TGTGCCAGCAGTCGGGGGGGACACCCGAGCTCCTATAATTCACCCCTCCACTTT	CASSRGGHPSSYNSPLHF
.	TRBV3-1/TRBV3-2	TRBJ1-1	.	TGTGCCAGCAGCCCGTACATGAACACTGAAGCTTTCTTT	CASSPYMNTEAFF
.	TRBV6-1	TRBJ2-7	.	TGTGCCAGCAGTGAAGGCGGGGCACTGAGCTACGAGCAGTACTTC	CASSEGGALSYEQYF
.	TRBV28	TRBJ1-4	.	TGTGCCAGCAGTTTTTTTCAGTTACCAGCGGGACTGTTTTTT	CASSFFQLPAGLFF
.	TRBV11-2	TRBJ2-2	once	TGTGCCAGCAGCTTGGGGCCGAACACCGGGGAGCTGTTTTTT	CASSLGPNTGELFF
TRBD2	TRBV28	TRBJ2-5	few	TGTGCCAGCAGAGGGTCCGGTGGGTCTAGCGGGGGCGAGACCCAGTACTTC	CASRGSGGSSGGETQYF
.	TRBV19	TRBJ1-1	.	TGTGCCAGTAGTTCGGGAACGTCCTGGCCTGTGAACACTGAAGCTTTCTTT	CASSSGTSWPVNTEAFF
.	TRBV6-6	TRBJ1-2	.	TGTGCCAGCAGTTACTCGGGCAGGGACGGCTACACCTTC	CASSYSGRDGYTF
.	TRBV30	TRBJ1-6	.	TGTGCCTGGAGTAATAGGGGCGCGGATTCACCCCTCCACTTT	CAWSNRGADSPLHF
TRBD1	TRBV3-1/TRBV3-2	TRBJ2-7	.	TGTGCCAGCAGCCACGGAGACAGGGTCTACGAGCAGTACTTC	CASSHGDRVYEQYF
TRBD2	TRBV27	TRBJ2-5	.	TGTGCCAGCAGTTCACTAGCGGGGGCCTCAGAGACCCAGTACTTC	CASSSLAGASETQYF
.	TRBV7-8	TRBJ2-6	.	TGTGCCAGCAGCTTAGCAACCCTGAACTCTGGGGCCAACGTCCTGACTTTC	CASSLATLNSGANVLTF
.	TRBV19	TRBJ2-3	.	TGTGCCAGTAGTATAGAGGGGGATACAGATACGCAGTATTTT	CASSIEGDTDTQYF
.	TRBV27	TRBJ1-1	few	TGTGCCAGCAGTTTATCGTCAGCTGCTAACACTGAAGCTTTCTTT	CASSLSSAANTEAFF
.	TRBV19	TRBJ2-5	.	TGTGCCAGTAGGGGGGCGGTCCAAGAGACCCAGTACTTC	CASRGAVQETQYF
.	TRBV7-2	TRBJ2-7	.	TGTGCCAGCAGCTATCCTCAGTCCTACGAGCAGTACTTC	CASSYPQSYEQYF
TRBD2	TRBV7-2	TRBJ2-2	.	TGTGCCAGCAGCCTTAGCAGAACTAGCGGGAGCACCGGGGAGCTGTTTTTT	CASSLSRTSGSTGELFF
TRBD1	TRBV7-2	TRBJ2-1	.	TGTGCCAGCAGCTTTCCTCGACAGGGGATTCGCAATGAGCAGTTCTTC	CASSFPRQGIRNEQFF
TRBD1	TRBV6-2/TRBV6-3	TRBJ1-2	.	TGTGCCAGCAGCACCGGTTGGGGGATCGGACAGGCTAACTATGGCTACACCTTC	CASSTGWGIGQANYGYTF
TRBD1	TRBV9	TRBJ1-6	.	TGTGCCAGCAGCGTAGGAATCGGGGACAGTACTGGAAATTCACCCCTCCACTTT	CASSVGIGDSTGNSPLHF
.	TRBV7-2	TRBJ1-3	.	TGTGCCAGCAGCTTAATGACAGCTTTAACTGGAAACACCATATATTTT	CASSLMTALTGNTIYF
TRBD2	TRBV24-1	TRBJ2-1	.	TGTGCCACCAGTGACCCCGGGACTAGCGGGACCAATGAGCAGTTCTTC	CATSDPGTSGTNEQFF
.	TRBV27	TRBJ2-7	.	TGTGCCACCTCAATATCCGGGCCCCACGAGCAGTACTTC	CATSISGPHEQYF
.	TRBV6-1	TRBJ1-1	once	TGTGCCAGCAGTGAAGTGCAAGTGGGGAACACTGAAGCTTTCTTT	CASSEVQVGNTEAFF
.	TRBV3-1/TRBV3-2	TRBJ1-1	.	TGTGCCAGCAGCCAAGACCAGGGTAGAGTGAACACTGAAGCTTTCTTT	CASSQDQGRVNTEAFF
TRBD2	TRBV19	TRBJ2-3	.	TGTGCCAGTAGTGAACTAGCGGGGGTCACAGATACGCAGTATTTT	CASSELAGVTDTQYF
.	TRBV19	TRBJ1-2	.	TGTGCCAGTAGTATGCGGGGGGACTATGGCTACACCTTC	CASSMRGDYGYTF
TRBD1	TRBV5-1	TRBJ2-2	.	TGCGCCAGCAGCTTACACTACAGGGGGTTCGGGGAGCTGTTTTTT	CASSLHYRGFGELFF
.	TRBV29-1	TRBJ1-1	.	TGCAGCGTTTGCCTGAAGGCTGGAGGCACTGAAGCTTTCTTT	CSVCLKAGGTEAFF
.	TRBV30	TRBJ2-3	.	TGTGCCTGGACCCGGACTGCCTTCCCAGATACGCAGTATTTT	CAWTRTAFPDTQYF
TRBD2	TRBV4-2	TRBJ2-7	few	TGTGCCAGCAGCCCGACTAGCGGGGGCTCCTACGAGCAGTACTTC	CASSPTSGGSYEQYF
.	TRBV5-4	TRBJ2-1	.	TGTGCCAGCAGCCAACCCCTTCGGGGAGAAGGGTCCTACAATGAGCAGTTCTTC	CASSQPLRGEGSYNEQFF
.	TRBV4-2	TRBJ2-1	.	TGTGCCAGCAGCCAAGTGGGACTCAACAATGAGCAGTTCTTC	CASSQVGLNNEQFF
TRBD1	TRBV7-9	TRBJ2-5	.	TGTGCCAGCAGTGACCCCGCGACAGGGCAAGAGACCCAGTACTTC	CASSDPATGQETQYF
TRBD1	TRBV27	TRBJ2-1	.	TGTGCCAGCAGGTTTATGTGGGACAGGGGACTCTCCTACAATGAGCAGTTCTTC	CASRFMWDRGLSYNEQFF
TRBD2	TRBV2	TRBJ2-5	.	TGTGCCAGCAGTGATATGGACGGGGGGTATCAGTACTTC	CASSDMDGGYQYF
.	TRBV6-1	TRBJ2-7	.	TGTGCCAGCAGTGAACCGCCCTGGTCCGAGCAGTACTTC	CASSEPPWSEQYF
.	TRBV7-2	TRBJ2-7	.	TGTGCCAGCAGCTTAGAGTCCGGGGACGGATACGAGCAGTACTTC	CASSLESGDGYEQYF
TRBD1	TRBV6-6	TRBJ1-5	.	TGTGCCAGCACTCAAGGAACAGGGGATCAGCCCCAGCATTTT	CASTQGTGDQPQHF
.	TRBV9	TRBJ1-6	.	TGTGCCAGCAGCGCCGCTGGCTCCTATAATTCACCCCTCCACTTT	CASSAAGSYNSPLHF
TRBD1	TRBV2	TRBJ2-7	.	TGTGCCAGCAGTGAAGACGAGGGACAGGAGTACTACGAGCAGTACTTC	CASSEDEGQEYYEQYF
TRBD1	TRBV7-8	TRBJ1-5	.	TGTGCCAGCAGCAAGGACAGGGGATTAGGCAATCAGCCCCAGCATTTT	CASSKDRGLGNQPQHF
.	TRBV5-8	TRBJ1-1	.	TGTGCCAGCACCCGACTCCAAGATGAAGCTTTCTTT	CASTRLQDEAFF
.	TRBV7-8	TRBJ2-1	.	TGTGCCAGCAGCACCAACAGGGTTGGTGAGCAGTTCTTC	CASSTNRVGEQFF
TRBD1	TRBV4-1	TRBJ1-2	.	TGCGCCAGCAGCCAAGAGGACAGGACCTTAGGCGGCTACACCTTC	CASSQEDRTLGGYTF
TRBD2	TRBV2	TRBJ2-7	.	TGTGCCAGCACCTCGGGAGGACTAGCGGGGGCCGGAGGGTACTTC	CASTSGGLAGAGGYF
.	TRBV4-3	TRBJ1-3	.	TGCGCCAGCAGCCAAGATACCGGCCCTGGAAACACCATATATTTT	CASSQDTGPGNTIYF
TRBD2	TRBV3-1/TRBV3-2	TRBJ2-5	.	TGTGCCAGCAGCCCGTTTTGGAGCGGGAGAGGGGAGACCCAGTACTTC	CASSPFWSGRGETQYF
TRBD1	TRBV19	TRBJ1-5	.	TGTGCCAGTAGTATAGGTGGGACAGCGACTCAGCCCCAGCATTTT	CASSIGGTATQPQHF
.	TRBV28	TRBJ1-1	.	TGTGCCAGCACCAAGGGGGGGGTGTCGAACACTGAAGCTTTCTTT	CASTKGGVSNTEAFF
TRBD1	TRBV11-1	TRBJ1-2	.	TGTGCCAGCAGCTTGGGGACAGTGGGCTATGGCTACACCTTC	CASSLGTVGYGYTF
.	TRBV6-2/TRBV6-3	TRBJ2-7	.	TGTGCCAGCAGTCGACAGTTCTACGAGCAGTACTTC	CASSRQFYEQYF
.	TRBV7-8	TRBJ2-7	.	TGTGCCAGCAGCTTAGTTTCGGAGAAGTACTTC	CASSLVSEKYF
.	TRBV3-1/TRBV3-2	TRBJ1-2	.	TGTGCCAGCAGCCCCGGGTGGGGCTACACCTTC	CASSPGWGYTF
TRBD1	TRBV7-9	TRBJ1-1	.	TGTGCCAGCAGCTTAGGCACAGGGGGGTTTCGGACTGAAGCTTTCTTT	CASSLGTGGFRTEAFF